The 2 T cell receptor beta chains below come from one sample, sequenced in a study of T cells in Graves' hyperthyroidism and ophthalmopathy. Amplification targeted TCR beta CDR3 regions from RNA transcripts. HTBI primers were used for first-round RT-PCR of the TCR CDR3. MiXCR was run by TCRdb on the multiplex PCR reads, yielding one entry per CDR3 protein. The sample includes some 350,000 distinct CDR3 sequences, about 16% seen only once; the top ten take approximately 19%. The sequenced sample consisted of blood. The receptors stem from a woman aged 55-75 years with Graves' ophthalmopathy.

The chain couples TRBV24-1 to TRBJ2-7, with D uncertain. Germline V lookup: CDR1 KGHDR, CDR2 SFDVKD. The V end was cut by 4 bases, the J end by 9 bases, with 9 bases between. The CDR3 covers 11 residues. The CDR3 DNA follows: TGTGCCACCAGTGACGCCGGGCGGCAGTACTTC. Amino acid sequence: CATSDAGRQYF.

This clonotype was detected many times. The CDR3 coding sequence is TGCAGTGCCGAGGGGGGACCTAGCACAGATACGCAGTATTTT. Amino acids: CSAEGGPSTDTQYF. The rearrangement joins TRBV20-1 to TRBJ2-3, with D perhaps assigned TRBD1 or TRBD2 (6 bases each). Trimming pared 6 bases from V and 0 bases from J, leaving 13 bases between. The CDR3 covers 14 residues. The V gene's germline CDR1 is DFQATT and CDR2 SNEGSKA (reference sequence).